Sequencing of this T cell receptor beta chain was carried out in a study of identical twins. This CDR3 spans 17 amino acids. Deletions cut 3 bases from V and 4 bases from J, with 21 bases between. The germline gives CDR1 SEHNR, CDR2 FQNEAQ (reference sequence). This clonotype was picked up a small number of times. Addition of a universal primer site occurred through template switching, and cDNA carried unique molecular identifiers. TCRdb used MiXCR to reprocess the 5' RACE reads, holding one entry per CDR3 protein. Of 1.5 million or so distinct CDR3 sequences listed, roughly a third were seen once; the top ten hold roughly 0.3%.

Sequenced material: cord blood. V usage is TRBV7-9 and J usage is TRBJ1-2, with unresolved D. This receptor was obtained from a newborn girl in good health. The CDR3 DNA is TGTGCCAGCAGCTTTCTACTTCCTTCAGCGCGGGGCTATGGCTACACCTTC. Its protein product is CASSFLLPSARGYGYTF.